This entry lists 9 T cell receptor beta chains sequenced from one sample in a study of PD-L1 blockade in urothelial cancer. The data were produced by immunoSEQ multiplex PCR, yet TCRdb's version contains in-frame clones alone and is incomplete. The sample yields around 50,000 clones, 70% to 85% seen once. As for time point: peripheral blood 6 weeks after treatment start. The material sequenced was PBMCs, taken around atezolizumab (anti-PD-L1) treatment. Receptors were obtained from a man aged 50 to 60 with urothelial cancer.

The rearrangement joins TRBV28 to TRBJ2-3, with D possibly being TRBD1 (5 bases). The germline CDR1 and CDR2 sequences are MDHEN and SYDVKM. Trimming cost V 4 bases and J 0 bases, with 17 bases left between them. The CDR3 is 17 residues long. CDR3 sequence reads: CASSSLLGPTSTDTQYF. The CDR3 DNA reads as TGTGCCAGCAGTTCCTTGTTGGGGCCCACTAGCACAGATACGCAGTATTTT.

The V gene is TRBV19, the J gene TRBJ2-2; 8 nucleotides match TRBD2. Losses at the gene ends were 5 bases for V and 6 bases for J; bases not matched to a gene: 8. Germline-derived CDR1 and CDR2 are LNHDA and SQIVND (reference sequence). The CDR3 is made up of 15 amino acids. The CDR3 nucleotides read TGTGCCAGTAGTCTGGTAGCGGGGCTGTCCGGGGAGCTGTTTTTT. This encodes CASSLVAGLSGELFF. Looking up the rest from reference TRBV19 and TRBJ2-2 gives the full variable domain: DGGITQSPKYLFRKEGQNVTLSCEQNLNHDAMYWYRQDPGQGLRLIYYSQIVNDFQKGDIAEGYSVSREKKESFPLTVTSAQKNPTAFYLCASSLVAGLSGELFFGEGSRLTVL.

The chain combines TRBV5-1 with TRBJ2-2, with 7 bases fitting TRBD2. The CDR3 is made up of 15 amino acids. Germline values: CDR1 SGHRS, CDR2 YFSETQ. V shed 1 base and J 7 bases; nucleotides not matched to a gene: 7. The CDR3 sequence is CASSLLSSGVGELFF. CDR3 coding DNA: TGCGCCAGCAGCTTGTTATCTAGCGGTGTCGGGGAGCTGTTTTTT. The full variable domain, its missing parts supplied by reference TRBV5-1 and TRBJ2-2, is KAGVTQTPRYLIKTRGQQVTLSCSPISGHRSVSWYQQTPGQGLQFLFEYFSETQRNKGNFPGRFSGRQFSNSRSEMNVSTLELGDSALYLCASSLLSSGVGELFFGEGSRLTVL.

This clone has only a few counts. CDR3 sequence (DNA): TGTGCCAGCAGCCAGTCAGGGAATAATTCACCCCTCCACTTT. This sequence encodes CASSQSGNNSPLHF. V usage is TRBV14 and J usage is TRBJ1-6, with D possibly being TRBD1 (5 bases). V shed 3 bases and J shed 5 bases, with 8 bases lying between them. The CDR3 runs 14 residues. In germline, CDR1 is SGHDN, CDR2 FVKESK.

This clone was recorded a few times. The rearrangement links TRBV5-1 to TRBJ1-3; no firm D call. V shed 6 bases and J shed 0 bases, with 19 bases lying between them. Germline V gives CDR1 SGHRS, CDR2 YFSETQ. CDR3 length equals 17 residues. The CDR3 reads CASTVGGSSTSGNTIYF. The CDR3 nucleotides are TGCGCCAGCACCGTGGGAGGGAGTTCGACCTCTGGAAACACCATATATTTT.

This clone was seen a handful of times. The chain uses TRBV19 and TRBJ2-3; D may be TRBD2 (7 bases). In germline, CDR1 is LNHDA, CDR2 SQIVND (reference sequence). This CDR3 is 16 amino acids long. With 5 bases removed from V and 4 bases from J, the gap between germline ends came to 19 bases. The chain's CDR3 is CASSPSGGGAADTQYF. CDR3 DNA: TGTGCCAGTAGTCCCTCTGGGGGGGGCGCGGCAGATACGCAGTATTTT.

This chain joins TRBV5-1 and TRBJ2-7; 7 bases agree with TRBD1. V dropped 1 base and J dropped 2; count of bases not matched to a gene: 3. There are 14 residues in the CDR3. From germline, CDR1 is SGHRS and CDR2 YFSETQ. The chain's CDR3 is CASSLRQGAYEQYF. As DNA, the CDR3 is TGCGCCAGCAGCTTGCGCCAGGGGGCCTACGAGCAGTACTTC.

This chain links TRBV19 with TRBJ2-3; 8 positions agree with TRBD2. The CDR3 spans 16 residues. The V segment lost 3 bases and the J segment 1 base; nucleotides outside the gene matches: 6. CDR1 and CDR2 (germline): LNHDA, SQIVND (reference sequence). This CDR3 reads CASSMSPAGGTDTQYF. CDR3 nucleotides: TGTGCCAGTAGTATGTCTCCAGCGGGAGGCACAGATACGCAGTATTTT.

This chain joins TRBV5-1 and TRBJ1-2; D possibly corresponds to TRBD1 (5 bases). Trimming took off 1 base at V and 2 bases at J, with 6 bases between the two ends. The CDR3 runs 13 residues. Germline V gene data show CDR1 as SGHRS and CDR2 as YFSETQ. DNA of the CDR3: TGCGCCAGCAGCTTGCCAGGGAACTATGGCTACACCTTC. As protein: CASSLPGNYGYTF.